The 11 T cell receptor beta chains reported below all come from one sample, sequenced in a study of T cell responses to AZD1222 COVID-19 vaccine. The data were produced by immunoSEQ multiplex PCR, yet TCRdb's version contains in-frame clones alone and is incomplete. The sample comprises some 69,000 clones, 85% of which are singletons, and around 19% rests with the top ten. The input for sequencing was peripheral blood, taken on day 0 of AZD1222 vaccination. Receptors originate from an adult in good health.

The chain joins TRBV5-1 to TRBJ1-1, with TRBD1 matching 9 bases. The V gene end was trimmed by 0 bases and the J gene end by 4 bases; junction bases not matched to a gene: 4. The length of the CDR3 is 15 residues. Germline loops: CDR1 SGHRS, CDR2 YFSETQ. CDR3 nucleotides: TGCGCCAGCAGCTTGGTTAGACAGGGGGGCACTGAAGCTTTCTTT. Translation gives CASSLVRQGGTEAFF.

This sequence joins TRBV29-1 and TRBJ2-1; 10 bases are shared with TRBD2. Germline assignment: CDR1 SQVTM and CDR2 ANQGSEA. CDR3 length: 14 residues. With 7 bases clipped from V and 0 bases from J, the junction kept 3 bases outside the gene matches. The chain's CDR3 is CSGGTSDSYNEQFF. CDR3 sequence (DNA): TGCAGCGGGGGGACTAGCGACTCCTACAATGAGCAGTTCTTC.

The CDR3 sequence is CASSLLGRIAEAFF. CDR3 bases: TGTGCCAGCAGTTTATTGGGCCGGATCGCTGAAGCTTTCTTT. The rearrangement joins TRBV27 to TRBJ1-1; the D is unclear. Germline CDR1 is MNHEY and CDR2 is SMNVEV (reference sequence). This CDR3 has 14 amino acids. The ends were cut back, 1 base at V and 6 bases at J, with 12 bases in the middle.

The chain carries TRBV7-3 and TRBJ2-2, with D possibly being TRBD2 (6 bases). This CDR3 has 14 amino acids. Trimming took 3 bases from V and 1 from J, leaving 6 bases between them. CDR1 and CDR2 from the germline V gene are SGHTA and FQGTGA. The CDR3 protein is CASSFGGNTGELFF. DNA for the CDR3: TGTGCCAGCAGCTTCGGGGGGAACACCGGGGAGCTGTTTTTT.

This clone appeared a single time. The chain recombines TRBV12-3 or TRBV12-4 with TRBJ1-2; D unclear. The ends were cut back, 3 bases at V and 5 bases at J, with 4 bases in the middle. This CDR3 has 11 residues. The CDR3 protein is CASSLGYGYTF. The CDR3, as DNA: TGTGCCAGCAGTTTGGGGTATGGCTACACCTTC.

The chain joins TRBV15 to TRBJ2-7; weak D call: TRBD1 (5 bases). Per germline, CDR1 LNHNV and CDR2 YYDKDF (reference sequence). The CDR3 covers 14 residues. V lost 3 bases, J lost 7 bases, and 16 bases lay in between. Here the CDR3 DNA reads TGTGCCACCAGCAGTGATAACGCTAGGGGTGAGCAGTACTTC. Its protein product is CATSSDNARGEQYF.

This clone has only one observation. The V and J genes are TRBV7-2 and TRBJ2-3; D may be TRBD2 (5 bases). CDR1 SGHTA and CDR2 FQGNSA come from the germline V gene. The CDR3 is 16 residues long. Deletions cut 5 bases from V and 0 bases from J, with 15 bases between. The DNA of the CDR3 is TGTGCCAGCAGCCTAAGAGCGGACCCTAGCACAGATACGCAGTATTTT. Its translation is CASSLRADPSTDTQYF.

The count of this clone is one. The chain uses TRBV6-5 and TRBJ1-4, with 8 positions matching TRBD1. The V gene end was trimmed by 6 bases and the J gene end by 8 bases; junction bases not matched to a gene: 8. The CDR3 covers 14 residues. Germline CDR1 and CDR2: MNHEY and SVGAGI. CDR3 protein: CASRSSGGREKLFF. The CDR3 DNA reads TGTGCCAGCAGAAGCTCAGGGGGCAGAGAAAAACTGTTTTTT.

The chain employs TRBV27 and TRBJ1-2; no reliable D call. Trimming stripped 3 bases from V and 3 bases from J, with 8 bases between. This CDR3 comprises 13 residues. The V gene's germline CDR1 is MNHEY and CDR2 SMNVEV (reference sequence). CDR3 protein: CASSFTGDYGYTF. CDR3 coding DNA: TGTGCCAGCAGTTTTACCGGGGACTATGGCTACACCTTC.

The chain carries TRBV3-1 (or the pseudogene TRBV3-2) and TRBJ2-1; 11 bases match TRBD1. The trim removed 5 bases at V and 7 bases at J, leaving 7 bases unmatched. From germline, CDR1 is LGHDT and CDR2 YNNKEL (reference sequence). The length of the CDR3 is 15 residues. CDR3 residues: CASSFGQGARNEQFF. The CDR3 nucleotides read TGTGCCAGCAGCTTCGGACAGGGGGCTCGGAATGAGCAGTTCTTC.

The chain couples TRBV7-2 to TRBJ2-2, with 7 nucleotides matching TRBD1. The V and J ends lost 2 bases and 2 bases, in that order; junction bases with no gene match: 2. The CDR3 has 15 residues. CDR1 is SGHTA and CDR2 is FQGNSA in the germline V gene. Written as DNA, the CDR3 is TGTGCCAGCAGCTTAAGGACAGGAAACACCGGGGAGCTGTTTTTT. It is translated as CASSLRTGNTGELFF.